This T cell receptor (beta chain) was sequenced for a study of glioma-infiltrating T cells. Study at large: Dexamethasone exposure before glioma surgery was limited to six or fewer days.

Amplification of TCR alpha and beta CDR3 regions from RNA used iRepertoire nested multiplex PCR. From the multiplex PCR reads, TCRdb called clonotypes with MiXCR, one entry per CDR3 protein. This sample carries 400,000 or so distinct CDR3 sequences, 41% of them seen once, and the ten largest clones take approximately 12%. V lost 6 bases to trimming and J lost 5 bases, with 14 bases between them. CDR1 and CDR2 (germline): SNHLY, FYNNEI. The CDR3 totals 13 residues. Study results and limitations: Above-expected tissue-blood divergence occurred in all gliomas, most in low-grade ones. A blood CDR3 motif signature was depleted in highly divergent patients. Only very few CDR3 sequences appeared in both tissue and blood.

As for this clonotype: The antigen is not known.

Sequencing was performed on glioma tissue, nonneoplastic brain tissue, or PBMCs (not recorded which). This TCR was sampled from a human donor with low-grade glioma or glioblastoma, undergoing nonglioma brain surgery, or in good health (not recorded which). The chain links TRBV2 to TRBJ2-7; D is ambiguous. CDR3 residues: CASSTPRLNEQYF. In DNA form, the CDR3 reads TGTGCCAGCAGCACCCCCCGGTTGAACGAGCAGTACTTC.